Below, 18 T cell receptor beta chains from the same sample are listed, as sequenced in a study of T cells in Graves' hyperthyroidism and ophthalmopathy. RNA transcripts were the template for amplifying TCR beta CDR3 regions. HTBI primers were the set used in a first-round RT-PCR of the TCR CDR3. TCRdb passed the multiplex PCR reads through MiXCR, listing each CDR3 protein once. Among fewer than 650,000 distinct CDR3 sequences listed, 13% to 15% were seen once. Sequenced material: blood. The receptors shown here come from a woman aged 40 to 50 with Graves' hyperthyroidism.

Ten or more counts support this clonotype. The chain combines TRBV12-3 or TRBV12-4 with TRBJ2-7; TRBD2 aligns across 12 bases. The CDR3 is 17 residues long. The V gene end was trimmed by 6 bases and the J gene end by 0 bases; junction bases not matched to a gene: 9. This CDR3 is CASSRGLAGLSSYEQYF. The CDR3 DNA follows: TGTGCCAGCAGCCGGGGACTAGCGGGCCTGAGCTCCTACGAGCAGTACTTC.

This clonotype was seen many times. The J gene is TRBJ2-2, the V gene TRBV28, with D possibly TRBD2 on 5 matching bases. V was pared by 6 bases and J by 6 bases, with 17 bases between. The CDR3 is 15 residues long. CDR1 is MDHEN and CDR2 is SYDVKM in the germline V gene. Written as DNA, the CDR3 is TGTGCCAGCAGCCCGGGGTTGAACGTCCCCGGGGAGCTGTTTTTT. The encoded protein is CASSPGLNVPGELFF.

The CDR3 sequence is CSATSGNLPYNEQFF. CDR3 nucleotides: TGCAGTGCTACTAGCGGGAACCTACCCTACAATGAGCAGTTCTTC. This sequence joins TRBV20-1 and TRBJ2-1, with TRBD2 matching 9 bases. Germline V CDR1 and CDR2: DFQATT, SNEGSKA (reference sequence). This CDR3 spans 15 amino acids. V lost 4 bases, J lost 2 bases, and 6 bases stayed unmatched.

The chain links TRBV20-1 to TRBJ2-7; D remains ambiguous. The germline V gene encodes CDR1 DFQATT and CDR2 SNEGSKA (reference sequence). V lost 5 bases to trimming and J lost 0 bases, with 8 bases between them. The CDR3 loop spans 12 amino acids. The CDR3 nucleotides are TGCAGTGCTTTTTCGAGCTCCTACGAGCAGTACTTC. Residues: CSAFSSSYEQYF.

This clonotype has ten or more counts. The genes are TRBV18 and TRBJ2-1, with 11 bases identical to TRBD2. The CDR3 contains 16 residues. In germline, CDR1 is KGHSH, CDR2 LQKENI. Trimming took 8 bases from V and 0 from J; bases not matched to a gene: 6. The CDR3 here is CASSPTSGSSYNEQFF. The CDR3 DNA reads TGTGCCAGCAGTCCCACTAGCGGGAGCTCCTACAATGAGCAGTTCTTC.

This clonotype turned up a few times. The chain employs TRBV9 and TRBJ2-3; D gene ambiguous. Looked up from germline, CDR1 is SGDLS and CDR2 is YYNGEE. The CDR3 covers 13 residues. Trimming stripped 5 bases from V and 3 bases from J, with 10 bases between. CDR3 loop: CASSTAITDTQYF. DNA of the CDR3: TGTGCCAGCAGTACAGCGATAACAGATACGCAGTATTTT.

CDR3 coding DNA: TGTGCCAGCAGCTTACAAGGCCGCCTAGCGGGAGTCAATGAGCAGTTCTTC. This encodes CASSLQGRLAGVNEQFF. This rearrangement joins TRBV7-9 to TRBJ2-1; 10 positions match TRBD2. After removal of 2 bases from V and 6 bases from J, the junction contained 10 bases not matched to a gene. This CDR3 is 17 amino acids long. CDR1 is SEHNR and CDR2 is FQNEAQ in the germline V gene (reference sequence).

This clonotype appeared many times. This chain uses TRBV28 with TRBJ1-1; D is unresolved. With 8 bases removed from V and 1 base from J, the gap between germline ends came to 5 bases. CDR3 size: 11 residues. The V gene's germline CDR1 is MDHEN and CDR2 SYDVKM. DNA of the CDR3: TGTGCCAGCTTGAGGAACACTGAAGCTTTCTTT. This translates into CASLRNTEAFF.

This clonotype was picked up many times. This chain joins TRBV30 and TRBJ2-2; 7 nucleotides align to TRBD1. Trimming took 3 bases from V and 5 from J; bases not matched to a gene: 12. The germline CDR1 and CDR2 sequences are GTSNPN and SVGIG (reference sequence). The CDR3 sequence is 16 residues long. The CDR3 nucleotides read TGTGCCTGGAGGAATCCATCGACAGGGCATACCGGGGAGCTGTTTTTT. Its translation is CAWRNPSTGHTGELFF. The entire variable domain, with the rest obtained from reference TRBV30 and TRBJ2-2, is as follows: SQTIHQWPATLVQPVGSPLSLECTVEGTSNPNLYWYRQAAGRGLQLLFYSVGIGQISSEVPQNLSASRPQDRQFILSSKKLLLSDSGFYLCAWRNPSTGHTGELFFGEGSRLTVL.

This clonotype has ten or more counts. The chain uses TRBV12-5 and TRBJ1-1, with 7 bases identical to TRBD1. This CDR3 contains 18 residues. J was trimmed by 1 base and V by 0 bases; bases with no gene match: 11. Germline assignment: CDR1 LGHNT and CDR2 FRNRAP. The CDR3 loop is CASGLVRLRQGGNTEAFF. Here the CDR3 DNA reads TGTGCTAGTGGTTTGGTACGATTGAGGCAGGGGGGGAACACTGAAGCTTTCTTT.

The rearrangement links TRBV19 to TRBJ2-2; 10 nucleotides align to TRBD1. CDR3 length: 18 residues. Losses at the gene ends were 4 bases for V and 4 bases for J; bases not matched to a gene: 12. CDR1 and CDR2 from the germline V gene are LNHDA and SQIVND (reference sequence). In DNA, the CDR3 is TGTGCCAGTAGTACCCCCGGGACAGGGGTTTCAATCACCGGGGAGCTGTTTTTT. Translation gives CASSTPGTGVSITGELFF.

This clonotype was recorded many times. This chain joins TRBV5-1 and TRBJ2-1; D possibly corresponds to TRBD2 (7 bases). Trimming left V 8 bases short and J 0 bases short, with 18 bases between. The CDR3 is 16 residues long. Germline lookup yields CDR1 SGHRS and CDR2 YFSETQ. The CDR3 nucleotides are TGCGCCAGTGGGGGGGCGGGAGTGGACTCCTACAATGAGCAGTTCTTC. This gives the protein CASGGAGVDSYNEQFF.

V gene TRBV20-1 combines with J gene TRBJ2-7; 8 positions match TRBD1. The CDR3 contains 18 residues. Germline V gene lookup returns CDR1 DFQATT and CDR2 SNEGSKA (reference sequence). Trimming took 3 bases from V and 1 from J; bases not matched to a gene: 17. CDR3 DNA sequence: TGCAGTGCTAGGAGTAATTATGGCGTCGGACAGGGTTCCTACGAGCAGTACTTC. Residues: CSARSNYGVGQGSYEQYF.

This clonotype was counted at least ten times. The chain links TRBV12-3 or TRBV12-4 to TRBJ2-1; TRBD2 aligns across 10 bases. The CDR3 covers 16 residues. The junction had 5 bases not matched to a gene; V was cut back by 2 bases and J by 4 bases. The CDR3 sequence is CASSLQLAGRYNEQFF. The CDR3 DNA sequence: TGTGCCAGCAGTTTACAACTAGCGGGACGGTACAATGAGCAGTTCTTC.

This clonotype was detected only a few times. This chain joins TRBV6-1 and TRBJ1-5; a possible D gene is TRBD1 (5 bases). The CDR3 has 16 amino acids. Trimming cost V 8 bases and J 6 bases, with 23 bases left between them. Germline V gene data show CDR1 as MNHNS and CDR2 as SASEGT. CDR3 DNA: TGTGCCAGCGACGGACGGGGCCAGGGCTTCACTCAGCCCCAGCATTTT. Protein: CASDGRGQGFTQPQHF.

At least ten counts were recorded for this clonotype. This chain joins TRBV18 and TRBJ1-1; TRBD1 aligns across 9 bases. V lost 3 bases to trimming and J lost 6 bases; unmatched junction nucleotides: 5. The CDR3 runs to 14 residues. CDR1 and CDR2 (germline): KGHSH, LQKENI. As DNA, the CDR3 is TGTGCCAGCTCACCCGGGACAGGGCCAGCTGAAGCTTTCTTT. Translation gives CASSPGTGPAEAFF.

This clonotype showed up many times. The chain recombines TRBV12-3 or TRBV12-4 with TRBJ2-1; D remains unclear. V lost 5 bases, J lost 4 bases, and 12 bases lay in between. The CDR3 spans 14 residues. This CDR3 is CASSRSRKYNEQFF. As DNA, the CDR3 is TGTGCCAGCAGTCGCAGTCGAAAGTACAATGAGCAGTTCTTC.

This clonotype showed up just a few times. V is TRBV20-1 and J is TRBJ2-1; tentative D call: TRBD2 (6 bases). Trimming took off 1 base at V and 5 bases at J, with 15 bases between the two ends. CDR1 and CDR2 (germline): DFQATT, SNEGSKA (reference sequence). There are 15 residues in the CDR3. The DNA of the CDR3 is TGCAGTGCTAGAGGGGTGGGAGGTATGGACAATGAGCAGTTCTTC. Translated, it gives CSARGVGGMDNEQFF.